These 17 T cell receptor beta chains share one sample of origin, sequenced in a study of cytomegalovirus exposure and HLA in healthy donors. Researchers ran the PCR with 60 Vbeta and 13 Jbeta primers. TCRdb keeps only in-frame clones here, not all; method: immunoSEQ multiplex PCR. Of roughly 200,000 clones in the sample, roughly 79% were seen once. Sequenced material: PBMCs. The receptors originated from a male donor in good health and CMV-seronegative.

Remarks on this clone: Distinct nucleotide sequences in the sample also encode this CDR3. CDR3 sequence: CASSQDRAYEQYF. In DNA form, the CDR3 reads TGCGCCAGCAGCCAAGACAGGGCCTACGAGCAGTACTTC. The chain carries TRBV4-3 and TRBJ2-7; possibly TRBD1 for D (5 bases). The germline V and J ends were trimmed by 0 bases and 2 bases, with 5 bases remaining between them. CDR3 length: 13 residues. CDR1 is LGHNA, CDR2 YSLEER, per germline.

The V call is TRBV11-3, the J call TRBJ2-7; D may be TRBD1 (6 bases). The CDR3 has 15 amino acids. Trimming removed 2 bases at V and 6 bases at J, with 17 bases between. Looked up from germline, CDR1 is SGHNT and CDR2 is YENEEA. CDR3 in DNA: TGTGCCAGCAGCTTACCCTCGGCAGGGGCCGGCGAGCAGTACTTC. This translates into CASSLPSAGAGEQYF.

The chain carries TRBV30 and TRBJ1-2; possibly TRBD1 for D (5 bases). CDR1 is GTSNPN, CDR2 SVGIG, per germline (reference sequence). The V end was cut by 2 bases, the J end by 7 bases, with 11 bases between. This CDR3 spans 12 amino acids. The CDR3 is CAWSQGARGYTF. CDR3 in DNA: TGTGCCTGGAGTCAGGGTGCGCGTGGCTACACCTTC.

The rearrangement uses TRBV5-1 and TRBJ1-1; TRBD1 is a possible D gene (5 bases). Between the trimmed V and J ends, which lost 2 bases and 3 bases, there was a span of 11 bases. The CDR3 is made up of 14 amino acids. Germline V lookup: CDR1 SGHRS, CDR2 YFSETQ. Here the CDR3 DNA reads TGCGCCAGCAGCTTTTCTTCCAGGGACACTGAAGCTTTCTTT. It codes for CASSFSSRDTEAFF.

This clone was detected a few times. This chain uses TRBV30 with TRBJ2-1, with TRBD2 identical over 8 bases. The CDR3 is 13 residues long. Germline CDR1 reads GTSNPN; CDR2 reads SVGIG (reference sequence). Unmatched junction bases numbered 7, after V lost 4 bases and J lost 8 bases. Here the CDR3 reads CAWKRSGSDEQFF. CDR3 in DNA: TGTGCCTGGAAGAGGAGCGGGAGCGATGAGCAGTTCTTC.

Points on this clone: As the CDR3 is not closed by the conserved phenylalanine or tryptophan, this likely results from a read error. J is TRBJ1-1 and V is TRBV7-9; D remains ambiguous. This CDR3 is 14 amino acids long. Germline V gene lookup returns CDR1 SEHNR and CDR2 FQNEAQ (reference sequence). V was clipped by 3 bases and J by 1 base, with 9 bases between them. The CDR3 DNA reads TGTGCCAGCAGCTTGGTGGAAGCGAACACTGAAGCTTTCTCT. Residues: CASSLVEANTEAFS.

The CDR3 reads CAGGFTGELFF. CDR3 in DNA: TGTGCCGGAGGGTTCACCGGGGAGCTGTTTTTT. The rearrangement uses TRBV30 and TRBJ2-2; the D gene is possibly TRBD2 (6 bases). CDR1 and CDR2 from the germline V gene are GTSNPN and SVGIG (reference sequence). The CDR3 is 11 residues long. The V gene lost 8 bases and the J gene lost 4 bases, with 8 bases spanning the gap.

The J gene is TRBJ1-5, the V gene TRBV28; the match to TRBD1 covers 9 bases. Trimming at V came to 10 bases and at J to 7 bases, leaving 8 bases not matched to a gene. The CDR3 contains 13 residues. Germline CDR1 and CDR2: MDHEN and SYDVKM. The CDR3 sequence: CATNTGGLQPQHF. The CDR3 DNA follows: TGTGCCACAAACACAGGGGGCCTACAGCCCCAGCATTTT.

The rearrangement joins TRBV5-6 to TRBJ2-2; tentatively, D is TRBD1 (5 bases). The V and J ends lost 0 bases and 3 bases respectively, with 12 bases between them. The CDR3 is 16 residues long. The germline CDR1 and CDR2 sequences are SGHDT and YYEEEE. The CDR3: CASSLDGVRDTGELFF. CDR3 in DNA: TGTGCCAGCAGCTTGGATGGGGTCAGGGACACCGGGGAGCTGTTTTTT.

The J gene is TRBJ2-5, the V gene TRBV6-5; 8 bases are shared with TRBD1. Near its end, the DNA agrees better with TRBJ2-7, so the J call may be wrong. CDR3 length: 15 amino acids. Germline V CDR1 and CDR2: MNHEY, SVGAGI. CDR3 residues: CASRHRDRFSYEQYF. The CDR3 region has the DNA TGTGCCAGCAGACACCGGGACAGGTTCTCCTACGAGCAGTACTTC.

V usage is TRBV10-3 and J usage is TRBJ2-7; D is perhaps TRBD1 (6 bases). CDR1 ENHRY and CDR2 SYGVKD come from the germline V gene. The CDR3 loop spans 15 amino acids. V was pared by 2 bases and J by 4 bases, with 15 bases between. CDR3 sequence (DNA): TGTGCCATCAGTGAGGCGGACAGAGACCAATACGAGCAGTACTTC. Translated, it gives CAISEADRDQYEQYF.

The chain employs TRBV6-1 and TRBJ2-7, with D possibly TRBD2 on 6 matching bases. CDR1 and CDR2 from the germline V gene are MNHNS and SASEGT. This CDR3 spans 16 amino acids. V gave up 1 base and J gave up 2 bases, with 15 bases separating them. The CDR3 DNA reads TGTGCCAGCAGTGAAGAGGTCGGGAGTGGGGCCTACGAGCAGTACTTC. It yields the protein CASSEEVGSGAYEQYF.

This chain connects TRBV9 to TRBJ2-2; TRBD1 agrees at 9 bases. V was pared by 4 bases and J by 6 bases, with 10 bases of the junction left unmatched. This CDR3 contains 16 residues. CDR1 is SGDLS and CDR2 is YYNGEE in the germline V gene. The CDR3 spells CASSPRGQGKAGELFF. The CDR3 DNA sequence: TGTGCCAGCAGCCCCCGTGGACAGGGGAAGGCCGGGGAGCTGTTTTTT.

The chain combines TRBV28 with TRBJ1-5; TRBD1 might be the D (6 bases). The V end lost 4 bases, the J end lost 3 bases, and 10 bases lay between the germline ends. Germline CDR1 is MDHEN and CDR2 is SYDVKM. CDR3 length equals 14 residues. Here the CDR3 DNA reads TGTGCCAGCAGTTCAACAGGGTCCAATCAGCCCCAGCATTTT. This sequence encodes CASSSTGSNQPQHF.

This chain uses TRBV6-1 with TRBJ1-4; no reliable D call. This CDR3 region has 14 residues. V lost 2 bases, J lost 15 bases, and 19 bases lay in between. Per germline, CDR1 MNHNS and CDR2 SASEGT. The CDR3 coding sequence is TGTGCCAGCAGTGAAAATCATGAGGCCGTCGGAATGTTTTTT. This sequence encodes CASSENHEAVGMFF.

V and J are TRBV4-1 and TRBJ2-2; tentative D call: TRBD2 (6 bases). Germline CDR1 reads MGHRA; CDR2 reads YSYEKL. The CDR3 covers 14 residues. Trimming shortened V by 0 bases and J by 7 bases, and 9 bases separated the two germline ends. The CDR3 DNA reads as TGCGCCAGCAGCCAAGAGTGGGGGGTCGGGGAGCTGTTTTTT. Translating it yields CASSQEWGVGELFF.

This clone was detected once. The chain has TRBV6-5 and TRBJ1-2, with 8 bases aligning to TRBD1. After removal of 6 bases from V and 2 bases from J, the junction contained 5 bases not matched to a gene. Germline assignment: CDR1 MNHEY and CDR2 SVGAGI. The CDR3 is made up of 14 amino acids. The CDR3 region is CASRTGGRNYGYTF. The CDR3 region has the DNA TGTGCCAGCAGAACAGGGGGTAGGAACTATGGCTACACCTTC.